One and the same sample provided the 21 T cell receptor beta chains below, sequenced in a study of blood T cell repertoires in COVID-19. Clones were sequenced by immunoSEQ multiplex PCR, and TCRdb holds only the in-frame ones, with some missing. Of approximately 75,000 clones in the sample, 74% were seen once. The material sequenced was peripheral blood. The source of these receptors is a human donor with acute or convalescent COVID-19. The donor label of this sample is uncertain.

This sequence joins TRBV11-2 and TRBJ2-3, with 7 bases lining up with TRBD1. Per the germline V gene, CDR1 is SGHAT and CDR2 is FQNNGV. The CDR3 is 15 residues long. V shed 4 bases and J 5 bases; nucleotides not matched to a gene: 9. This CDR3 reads CASSSRDRARDTQYF. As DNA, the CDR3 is TGTGCCAGCAGCTCTCGGGACAGAGCTAGAGATACGCAGTATTTT.

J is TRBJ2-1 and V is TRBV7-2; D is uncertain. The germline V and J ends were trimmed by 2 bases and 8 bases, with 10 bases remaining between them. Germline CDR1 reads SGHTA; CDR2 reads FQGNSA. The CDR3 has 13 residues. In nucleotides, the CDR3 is TGTGCCAGCAGCTTAACTCCTGCCCATGAGCAGTTCTTC. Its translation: CASSLTPAHEQFF. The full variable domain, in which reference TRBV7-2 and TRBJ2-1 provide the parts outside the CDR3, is GAGVSQSPSNKVTEKGKDVELRCDPISGHTALYWYRQSLGQGLEFLIYFQGNSAPDKSGLPSDRFSAERTGGSVSTLTIQRTQQEDSAVYLCASSLTPAHEQFFGPGTRLTVL.

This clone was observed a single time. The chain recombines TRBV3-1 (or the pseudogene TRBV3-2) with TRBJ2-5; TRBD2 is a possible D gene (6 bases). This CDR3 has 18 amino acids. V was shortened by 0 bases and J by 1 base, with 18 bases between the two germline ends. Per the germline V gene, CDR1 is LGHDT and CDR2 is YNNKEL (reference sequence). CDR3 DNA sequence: TGTGCCAGCAGCCAAGATCATGGTAGCGGCTTTTTCCAAGAGACCCAGTACTTC. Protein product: CASSQDHGSGFFQETQYF.

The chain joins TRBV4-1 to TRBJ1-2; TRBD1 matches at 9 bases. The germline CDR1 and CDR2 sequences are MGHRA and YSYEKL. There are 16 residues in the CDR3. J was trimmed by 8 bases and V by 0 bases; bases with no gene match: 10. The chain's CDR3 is CASSQEPGQGVSGYTF. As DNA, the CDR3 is TGCGCCAGCAGCCAAGAACCGGGACAGGGTGTAAGCGGCTACACCTTC.

The DNA for the CDR3 is TGTGCCAGCAGTTCCACCTCTAGCGTCTCCTACGAGCAGTACTTC. Its protein is CASSSTSSVSYEQYF. The V and J genes are TRBV28 and TRBJ2-7, with D possibly TRBD2 on 6 matching bases. This CDR3 has 15 residues. Germline V gives CDR1 MDHEN, CDR2 SYDVKM. The V end was cut by 4 bases, the J end by 0 bases, with 13 bases between. Supplemented by reference TRBV28 and TRBJ2-7, the full variable domain reads DVKVTQSSRYLVKRTGEKVFLECVQDMDHENMFWYRQDPGLGLRLIYFSYDVKMKEKGDIPEGYSVSREKKERFSLILESASTNQTSMYLCASSSTSSVSYEQYFGPGTRLTVT.

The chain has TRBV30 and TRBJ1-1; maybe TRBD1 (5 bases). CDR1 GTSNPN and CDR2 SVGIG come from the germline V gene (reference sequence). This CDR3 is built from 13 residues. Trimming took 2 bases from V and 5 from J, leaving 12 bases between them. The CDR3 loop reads CAWSTAGRTEAFF. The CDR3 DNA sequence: TGTGCCTGGAGTACCGCAGGGAGGACTGAAGCTTTCTTT. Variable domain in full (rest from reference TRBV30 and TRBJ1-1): SQTIHQWPATLVQPVGSPLSLECTVEGTSNPNLYWYRQAAGRGLQLLFYSVGIGQISSEVPQNLSASRPQDRQFILSSKKLLLSDSGFYLCAWSTAGRTEAFFGQGTRLTVV.

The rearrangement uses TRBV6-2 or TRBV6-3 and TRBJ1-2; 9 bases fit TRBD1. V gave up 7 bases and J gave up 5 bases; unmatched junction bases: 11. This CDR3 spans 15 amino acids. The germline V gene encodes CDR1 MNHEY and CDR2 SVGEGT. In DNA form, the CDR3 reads TGTGCCAGCATCCCCACGACAGGGGGTGTTTATGGCTACACCTTC. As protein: CASIPTTGGVYGYTF.

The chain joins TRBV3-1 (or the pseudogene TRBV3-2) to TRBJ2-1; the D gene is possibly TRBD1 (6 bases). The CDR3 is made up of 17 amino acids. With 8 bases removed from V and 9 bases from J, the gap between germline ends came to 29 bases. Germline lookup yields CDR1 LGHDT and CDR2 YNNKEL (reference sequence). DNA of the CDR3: TGTGCCAGCCAGGATCTGGGCGGGCAGGGGATCTTTGGTGAGCAGTTCTTC. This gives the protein CASQDLGGQGIFGEQFF.

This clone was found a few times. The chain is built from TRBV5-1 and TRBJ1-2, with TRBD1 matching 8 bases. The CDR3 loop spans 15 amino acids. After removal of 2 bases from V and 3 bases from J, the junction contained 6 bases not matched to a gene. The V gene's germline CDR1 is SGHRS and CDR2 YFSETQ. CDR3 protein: CASSLGQGWDYGYTF. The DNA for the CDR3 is TGCGCCAGCAGCTTAGGACAGGGCTGGGACTATGGCTACACCTTC.

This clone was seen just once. In nucleotides, the CDR3 is TGCGCCAGCAGCCAGGAACCGGGACAGGGCGGGGAGGAGCAGTTCTTC. It codes for CASSQEPGQGGEEQFF. The chain has TRBV5-1 and TRBJ2-1; TRBD1 agrees at 9 bases. This CDR3 is 16 amino acids long. V shed 4 bases and J 10 bases; nucleotides not matched to a gene: 15. CDR1 SGHRS and CDR2 YFSETQ come from the germline V gene.

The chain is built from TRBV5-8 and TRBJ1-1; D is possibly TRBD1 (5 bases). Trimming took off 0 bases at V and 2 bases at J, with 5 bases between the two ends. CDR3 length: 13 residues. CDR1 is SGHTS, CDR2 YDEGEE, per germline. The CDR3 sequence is CASSLGTNTEAFF. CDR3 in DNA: TGTGCCAGCAGCTTGGGGACAAACACTGAAGCTTTCTTT.

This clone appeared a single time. This chain's CDR3 is CASTYRDWELFF. CDR3 coding DNA: TGTGCCAGCACGTACAGGGATTGGGAGCTGTTTTTT. The chain couples TRBV19 to TRBJ2-2; tentatively, D is TRBD1 (6 bases). Germline assignment: CDR1 LNHDA and CDR2 SQIVND (reference sequence). Trimming left V 9 bases short and J 9 bases short, with 14 bases between. This CDR3 has 12 residues. Drawing the rest from reference TRBV19 and TRBJ2-2, the complete variable domain is DGGITQSPKYLFRKEGQNVTLSCEQNLNHDAMYWYRQDPGQGLRLIYYSQIVNDFQKGDIAEGYSVSREKKESFPLTVTSAQKNPTAFYLCASTYRDWELFFGEGSRLTVL.

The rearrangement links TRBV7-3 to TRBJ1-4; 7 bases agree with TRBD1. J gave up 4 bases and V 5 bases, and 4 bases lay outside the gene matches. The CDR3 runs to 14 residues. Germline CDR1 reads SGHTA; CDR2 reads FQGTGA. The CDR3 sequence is CASSRDRNNEKLFF. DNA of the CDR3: TGTGCCAGCAGCCGGGACAGAAATAATGAAAAACTGTTTTTT.

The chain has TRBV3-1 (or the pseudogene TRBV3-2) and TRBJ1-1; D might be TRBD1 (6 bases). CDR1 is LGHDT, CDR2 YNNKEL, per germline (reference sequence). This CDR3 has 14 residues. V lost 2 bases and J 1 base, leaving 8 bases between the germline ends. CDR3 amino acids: CASSQLTGNTEAFF. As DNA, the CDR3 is TGTGCCAGCAGCCAATTGACAGGGAACACTGAAGCTTTCTTT.

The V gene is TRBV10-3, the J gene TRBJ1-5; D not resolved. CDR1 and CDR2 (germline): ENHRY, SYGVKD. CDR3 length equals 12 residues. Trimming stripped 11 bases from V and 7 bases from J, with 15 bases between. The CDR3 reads CASGGERQPQHF. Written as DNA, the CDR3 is TGTGCCTCTGGCGGGGAGAGGCAGCCCCAGCATTTT.

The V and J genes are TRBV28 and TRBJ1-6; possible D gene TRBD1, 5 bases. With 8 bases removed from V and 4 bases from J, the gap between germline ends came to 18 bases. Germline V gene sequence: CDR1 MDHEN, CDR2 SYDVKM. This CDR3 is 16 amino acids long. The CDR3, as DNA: TGTGCCAGCCGTGAGACTCGACAGACATATAATTCACCCCTCCACTTT. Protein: CASRETRQTYNSPLHF.

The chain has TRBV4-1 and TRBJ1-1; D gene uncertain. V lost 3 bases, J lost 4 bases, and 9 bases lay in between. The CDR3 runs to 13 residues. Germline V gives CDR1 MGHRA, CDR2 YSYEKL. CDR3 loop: CASSQHSRTEAFF. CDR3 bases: TGCGCCAGCAGCCAGCACTCCCGCACTGAAGCTTTCTTT.

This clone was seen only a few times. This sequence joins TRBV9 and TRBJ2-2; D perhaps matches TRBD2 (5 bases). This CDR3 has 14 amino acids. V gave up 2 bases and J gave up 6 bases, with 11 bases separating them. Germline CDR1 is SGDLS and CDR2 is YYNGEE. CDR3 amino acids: CASSVTGNAGELFF. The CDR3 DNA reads TGTGCCAGCAGCGTCACCGGGAATGCCGGGGAGCTGTTTTTT.

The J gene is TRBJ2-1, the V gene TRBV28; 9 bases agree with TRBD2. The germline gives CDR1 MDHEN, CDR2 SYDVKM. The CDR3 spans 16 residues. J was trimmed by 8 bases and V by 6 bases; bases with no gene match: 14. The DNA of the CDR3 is TGTGCCAGCAGCCCTCGGGAGAGCGGGAGGATGGATGAGCAGTTCTTC. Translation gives CASSPRESGRMDEQFF.

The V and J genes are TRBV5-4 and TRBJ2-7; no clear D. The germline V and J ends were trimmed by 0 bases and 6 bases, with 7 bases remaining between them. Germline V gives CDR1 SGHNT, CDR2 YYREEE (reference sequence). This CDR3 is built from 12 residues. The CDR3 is CASSLVSSEQYF. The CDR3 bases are TGTGCCAGCAGCTTGGTATCCAGCGAGCAGTACTTC.

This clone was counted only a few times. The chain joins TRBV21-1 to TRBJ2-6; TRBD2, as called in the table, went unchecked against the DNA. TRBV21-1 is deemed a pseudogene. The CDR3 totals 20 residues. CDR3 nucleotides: TGTGCCAGCAGCAAACGGAGATGGGGAGGGCCAGGAGAAGGGGCCAACGTCCTGACTTTC. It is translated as CASSKRRWGGPGEGANVLTF.